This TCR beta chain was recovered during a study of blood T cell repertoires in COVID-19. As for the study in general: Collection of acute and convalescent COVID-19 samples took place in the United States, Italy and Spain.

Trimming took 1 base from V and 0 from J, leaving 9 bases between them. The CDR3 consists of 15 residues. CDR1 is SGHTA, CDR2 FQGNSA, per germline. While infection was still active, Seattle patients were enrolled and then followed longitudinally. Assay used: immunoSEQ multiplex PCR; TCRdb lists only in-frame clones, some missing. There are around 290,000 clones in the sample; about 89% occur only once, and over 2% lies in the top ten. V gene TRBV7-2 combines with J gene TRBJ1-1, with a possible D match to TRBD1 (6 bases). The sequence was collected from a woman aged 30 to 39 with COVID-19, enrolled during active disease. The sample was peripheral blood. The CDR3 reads CASSLEGDMNTEAFF. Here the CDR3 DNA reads TGTGCCAGCAGCTTAGAGGGGGACATGAACACTGAAGCTTTCTTT.